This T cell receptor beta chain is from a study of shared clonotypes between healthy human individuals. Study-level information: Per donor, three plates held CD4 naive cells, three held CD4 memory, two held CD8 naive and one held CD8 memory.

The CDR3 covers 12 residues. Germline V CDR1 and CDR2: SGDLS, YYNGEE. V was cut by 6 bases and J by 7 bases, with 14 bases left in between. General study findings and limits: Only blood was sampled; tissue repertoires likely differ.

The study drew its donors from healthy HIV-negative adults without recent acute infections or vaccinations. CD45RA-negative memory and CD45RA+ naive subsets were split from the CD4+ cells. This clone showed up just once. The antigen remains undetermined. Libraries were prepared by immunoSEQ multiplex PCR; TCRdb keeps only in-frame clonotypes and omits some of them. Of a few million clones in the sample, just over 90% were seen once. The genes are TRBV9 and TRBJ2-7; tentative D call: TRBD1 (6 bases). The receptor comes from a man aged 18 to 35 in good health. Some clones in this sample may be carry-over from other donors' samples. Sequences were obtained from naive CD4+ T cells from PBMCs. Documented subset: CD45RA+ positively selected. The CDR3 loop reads CASKDRFGEQYF. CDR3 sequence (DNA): TGTGCCAGCAAAGACAGGTTCGGGGAGCAGTACTTC. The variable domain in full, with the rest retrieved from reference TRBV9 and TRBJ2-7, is DSGVTQTPKHLITATGQRVTLRCSPRSGDLSVYWYQQSLDQGLQFLIQYYNGEERAKGNILERFSAQQFPDLHSELNLSSLELGDSALYFCASKDRFGEQYFGPGTRLTVT.